Sequencing of this T cell receptor (beta chain) was carried out in a study of CXCR3-negative and CXCR3-positive naive CD8 T cells. CDR3 length equals 14 residues. Germline V lookup: CDR1 SGHKS, CDR2 YYEKEE (reference sequence). A note on this clonotype: No antigen is known for it.

Study results and caveats: Naive cells positive for CXCR3 carried more hydrophobic TRB CDR3s than CXCR3-negative ones.

Through 5' RACE with UMI labels, the TRB cDNA libraries were prepared. TCRdb derives one entry per CDR3 protein from the 5' RACE reads, leaving out DNA. Found here are roughly 93,000 distinct CDR3 sequences; the top ten clones hold about 1%. This TCR was sampled from a human donor in good health. Some clones in this sample may be carry-over from other donors' samples. The chain joins TRBV5-5 to TRBJ2-7; there is no DNA to check the TCRdb D call of TRBD1. Sequencing input: naive CXCR3+ CD8+ T cells from blood. As for subset: CD45RO-CCR7+CD27+CD95- naive CD8+ T cells expressing CXCR3 (TNR3+). The chain's CDR3 is CASSYSRGAYEQYF.